Below, 15 T cell receptor beta chains from the same sample are listed, as sequenced in a study of beta chain features in type 1 diabetes. General study points: Moderate yet significant TCRB CDR3 shortening was seen in Type 1 diabetes patients in all four CD4+ subsets.

The entirety of the isolated RNA underwent reverse transcription, so expressed TCRB transcripts were sequenced. The method was immunoSEQ multiplex PCR; TCRdb's version includes in-frame clones alone and lacks a portion of them. The profile shows 250,000 to 350,000 clones, roughly an eighth of them singletons. No antigen is known for these receptors. The material sequenced was naive CD4+ T cells from blood. All receptors come from a man aged 25-45 years with type 1 diabetes.

This clone was counted between two and nine times. The chain recombines TRBV7-7 with TRBJ2-1, with TRBD1 matching over 10 bases. Germline V gene sequence: CDR1 SSHAT, CDR2 FNYEAQ (reference sequence). The CDR3 is 15 amino acids. Trimming took 5 bases from V and 6 from J; bases not matched to a gene: 7. CDR3: CASSPGQGGINEQFF. CDR3 nucleotide sequence: TGTGCCAGCAGCCCCGGACAGGGGGGAATCAATGAGCAGTTCTTC.

The chain employs TRBV19 and TRBJ2-7; TRBD2 matches at 7 bases. The V gene's germline CDR1 is LNHDA and CDR2 SQIVND (reference sequence). The CDR3 is 14 residues long. J lost 6 bases, V lost 3 bases, and 8 bases had no gene match. This CDR3 reads CASSMRENLPEQYF. CDR3 in DNA: TGTGCCAGTAGTATGCGGGAGAACCTCCCCGAGCAGTACTTC.

This clone was seen only a few times. The rearrangement links TRBV25-1 to TRBJ2-1; TRBD2 aligns across 7 bases. The V and J ends lost 1 base and 4 bases, in that order; junction bases with no gene match: 13. This CDR3 region has 18 residues. The germline V gene has CDR1 MGHDK and CDR2 SYGVNS. The CDR3 here is CASSESGLGGSQYNEQFF. CDR3 nucleotides: TGTGCCAGCAGTGAATCAGGTCTGGGCGGGAGTCAGTACAATGAGCAGTTCTTC.

V usage is TRBV28 and J usage is TRBJ1-5; D call uncertain. This CDR3 region has 13 residues. V shed 8 bases and J shed 6 bases, with 14 bases lying between them. The germline CDR1 and CDR2 sequences are MDHEN and SYDVKM. The CDR3 nucleotides are TGTGCCAGCCAGGTAGGAAAGGTTCAGCCCCAGCATTTT. This codes for CASQVGKVQPQHF.

This clone was picked up a small number of times. V usage is TRBV6-5 and J usage is TRBJ2-2; D perhaps matches TRBD2 (6 bases). V was shortened by 6 bases and J by 5 bases, with 16 bases between the two germline ends. The length of the CDR3 is 15 residues. Germline assignment: CDR1 MNHEY and CDR2 SVGAGI. The CDR3 protein is CASSRSLGGTGELFF. For the CDR3, the DNA is TGTGCCAGCAGCCGTAGCCTCGGAGGGACCGGGGAGCTGTTTTTT.

This clone was recorded a few times. The CDR3 sequence is CASSDPGAGELFF. The CDR3, as DNA: TGTGCCAGCAGTGATCCAGGGGCCGGGGAGCTGTTTTTT. The chain combines TRBV25-1 with TRBJ2-2, with D possibly being TRBD1 (6 bases). V lost 3 bases and J lost 6, with 8 bases in between. The CDR3 length is 13 residues. Germline CDR1 and CDR2: MGHDK and SYGVNS.

This clone has more than one count but fewer than ten. The chain carries TRBV28 and TRBJ1-2, with no clear D. In germline, CDR1 is MDHEN, CDR2 SYDVKM. Trimming shortened V by 5 bases and J by 6 bases, and 13 bases separated the two germline ends. The CDR3 contains 13 residues. CDR3 protein: CASSTPPRDGYTF. The CDR3 DNA is TGTGCCAGCAGTACCCCTCCCCGGGATGGCTACACCTTC.

Only a few counts were recorded for this clone. V gene TRBV7-2 combines with J gene TRBJ2-7, with D perhaps matching TRBD2 (7 bases). The CDR3 contains 16 residues. Germline V gives CDR1 SGHTA, CDR2 FQGNSA. The V gene lost 1 base and the J gene lost 0 bases, with 13 bases spanning the gap. CDR3 protein: CASSLGGGGPSYEQYF. The CDR3 DNA is TGTGCCAGCAGCTTAGGAGGGGGAGGGCCCTCCTACGAGCAGTACTTC.

The V gene is TRBV28, the J gene TRBJ2-1; D remains unclear. Trimming removed 7 bases from V and 15 bases from J, with 16 bases in between. This CDR3 is 11 amino acids long. The germline gives CDR1 MDHEN, CDR2 SYDVKM. The CDR3 DNA reads as TGTGCCAGCACCCTCGGTACCCGCTTGTTCTTC. Its translation is CASTLGTRLFF.

The table lists this clone with a few counts. This chain connects TRBV5-1 to TRBJ2-5, with D maybe TRBD1 (6 bases). V was trimmed by 9 bases and J by 3 bases, leaving 15 bases between them. The CDR3 sequence is 13 residues long. Per the germline V gene, CDR1 is SGHRS and CDR2 is YFSETQ. The CDR3 nucleotides are TGCGCCACCGGGCCCAGGACAGAAGAGACCCAGTACTTC. Its protein is CATGPRTEETQYF.

The J gene is TRBJ2-7, the V gene TRBV9; TRBD2 matches at 13 bases. From germline, CDR1 is SGDLS and CDR2 YYNGEE. The CDR3 runs 15 residues. J gave up 3 bases and V 3 bases, and 3 bases lay outside the gene matches. The CDR3 here is CASSGGLAGVYEQYF. CDR3 DNA: TGTGCCAGCAGCGGCGGACTAGCGGGAGTCTACGAGCAGTACTTC.

The chain is built from TRBV30 and TRBJ2-1; D is unresolved. Trimming stripped 1 base from V and 8 bases from J, with 21 bases between. The length of the CDR3 is 16 residues. CDR1 and CDR2 (germline): GTSNPN, SVGIG (reference sequence). The DNA for the CDR3 is TGTGCCTGGAGTGATTGGCATGTAGGCCCCCGGGATGAGCAGTTCTTC. This encodes CAWSDWHVGPRDEQFF.

This clone has a handful of counts. V is TRBV28 and J is TRBJ2-5; D not resolved. The CDR3 totals 13 residues. CDR1 and CDR2 (germline): MDHEN, SYDVKM. V was cut by 4 bases and J by 0 bases, with 6 bases left in between. CDR3 amino acids: CASSSPDQETQYF. The CDR3 nucleotides are TGTGCCAGCAGTTCTCCGGACCAAGAGACCCAGTACTTC. The full variable domain, with the rest looked up from reference TRBV28 and TRBJ2-5, is DVKVTQSSRYLVKRTGEKVFLECVQDMDHENMFWYRQDPGLGLRLIYFSYDVKMKEKGDIPEGYSVSREKKERFSLILESASTNQTSMYLCASSSPDQETQYFGPGTRLLVL.

This clone has a handful of counts. V and J are TRBV28 and TRBJ2-1; 8 bases are shared with TRBD1. V trimming: 5 bases; J trimming: 3 bases; junction bases outside the gene matches: 9. Germline V CDR1 and CDR2: MDHEN, SYDVKM. The CDR3 spans 16 residues. CDR3 loop: CASSTNRGTFYNEQFF. For the CDR3, the DNA is TGTGCCAGCAGTACAAACAGGGGGACCTTCTACAATGAGCAGTTCTTC.

The chain has TRBV5-1 and TRBJ2-7; 7 bases are a match to TRBD2. V was pared by 4 bases and J by 2 bases, with 3 bases of the junction left unmatched. Per germline, CDR1 SGHRS and CDR2 YFSETQ. This CDR3 region has 13 residues. The CDR3 DNA reads TGCGCCAGCAGCCCTAGCGGAACCTACGAGCAGTACTTC. Encoded protein: CASSPSGTYEQYF.